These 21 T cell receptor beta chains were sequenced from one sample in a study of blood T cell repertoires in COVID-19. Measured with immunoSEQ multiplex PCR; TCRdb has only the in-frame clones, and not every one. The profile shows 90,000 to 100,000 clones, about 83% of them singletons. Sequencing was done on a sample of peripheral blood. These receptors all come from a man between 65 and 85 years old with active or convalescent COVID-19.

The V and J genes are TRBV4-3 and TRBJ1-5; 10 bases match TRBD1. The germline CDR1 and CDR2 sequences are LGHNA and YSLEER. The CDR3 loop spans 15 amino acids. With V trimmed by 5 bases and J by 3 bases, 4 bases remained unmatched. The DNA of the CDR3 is TGCGCCAGCAGCTCGGGACAGGGGCCCAATCAGCCCCAGCATTTT. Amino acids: CASSSGQGPNQPQHF.

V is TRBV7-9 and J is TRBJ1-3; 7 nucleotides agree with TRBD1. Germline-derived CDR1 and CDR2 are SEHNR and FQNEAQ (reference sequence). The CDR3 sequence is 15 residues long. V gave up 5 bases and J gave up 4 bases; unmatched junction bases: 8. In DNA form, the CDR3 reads TGTGCCAGCAGCATTACCGACAGGGAGGGAAACACCATATATTTT. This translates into CASSITDREGNTIYF.

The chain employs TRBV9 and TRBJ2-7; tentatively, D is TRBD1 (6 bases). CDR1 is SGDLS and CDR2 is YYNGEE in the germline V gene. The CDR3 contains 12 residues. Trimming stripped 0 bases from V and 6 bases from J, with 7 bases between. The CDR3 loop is CASSVGGGEQYF. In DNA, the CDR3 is TGTGCCAGCAGCGTAGGAGGGGGCGAGCAGTACTTC.

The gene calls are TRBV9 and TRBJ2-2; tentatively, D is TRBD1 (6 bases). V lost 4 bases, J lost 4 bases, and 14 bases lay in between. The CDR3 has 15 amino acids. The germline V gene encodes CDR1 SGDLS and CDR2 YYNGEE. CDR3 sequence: CASSPDRRGTGELFF. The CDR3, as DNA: TGTGCCAGCAGCCCGGACAGACGAGGCACCGGGGAGCTGTTTTTT.

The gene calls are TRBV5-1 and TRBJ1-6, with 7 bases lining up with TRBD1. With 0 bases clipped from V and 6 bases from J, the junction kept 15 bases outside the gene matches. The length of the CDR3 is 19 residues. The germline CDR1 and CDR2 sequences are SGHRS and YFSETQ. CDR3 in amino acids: CASSLEKGATVISNSPLHF. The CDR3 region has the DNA TGCGCCAGCAGCTTGGAAAAGGGGGCCACGGTGATATCTAATTCACCCCTCCACTTT.

The CDR3 here is CASSFRTGPEGPQHF. In DNA, the CDR3 is TGTGCCAGCAGCTTTCGGACAGGGCCAGAGGGGCCCCAGCATTTT. The rearrangement links TRBV7-2 to TRBJ1-5, with 8 bases fitting TRBD1. The J segment lost 9 bases and the V segment lost 3 bases, leaving 10 bases of the junction unmatched. Germline V gene sequence: CDR1 SGHTA, CDR2 FQGNSA. This CDR3 contains 15 residues.

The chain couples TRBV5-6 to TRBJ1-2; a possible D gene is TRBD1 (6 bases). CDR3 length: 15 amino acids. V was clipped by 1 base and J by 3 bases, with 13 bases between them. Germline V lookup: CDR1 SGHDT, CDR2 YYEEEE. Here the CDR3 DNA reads TGTGCCAGCAGCTTGATAGGTGGGGGCGACTATGGCTACACCTTC. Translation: CASSLIGGGDYGYTF.

DNA for the CDR3: TGTGCCAGCAGCCTCCTACAGGTGGTAAAGACTGAAGCTTTCTTT. This translates into CASSLLQVVKTEAFF. This chain uses TRBV7-2 with TRBJ1-1, with D possibly matching TRBD1 (5 bases). Germline V lookup: CDR1 SGHTA, CDR2 FQGNSA. V dropped 5 bases and J dropped 5 bases, with 18 bases sitting between them. CDR3 size: 15 residues.

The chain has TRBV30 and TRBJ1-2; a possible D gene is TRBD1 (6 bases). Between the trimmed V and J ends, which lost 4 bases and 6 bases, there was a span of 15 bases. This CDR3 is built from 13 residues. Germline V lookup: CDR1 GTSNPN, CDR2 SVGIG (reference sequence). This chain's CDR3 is CAWNSQGSHGYTF. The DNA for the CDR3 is TGTGCCTGGAACAGTCAGGGGTCCCATGGCTACACCTTC.

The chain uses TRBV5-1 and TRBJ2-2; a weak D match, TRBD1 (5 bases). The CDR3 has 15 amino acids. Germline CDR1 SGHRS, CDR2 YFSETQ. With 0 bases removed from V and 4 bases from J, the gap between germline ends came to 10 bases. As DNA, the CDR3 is TGCGCCAGCAGCTTGGGAGCAGGGCCCACCGGGGAGCTGTTTTTT. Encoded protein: CASSLGAGPTGELFF.

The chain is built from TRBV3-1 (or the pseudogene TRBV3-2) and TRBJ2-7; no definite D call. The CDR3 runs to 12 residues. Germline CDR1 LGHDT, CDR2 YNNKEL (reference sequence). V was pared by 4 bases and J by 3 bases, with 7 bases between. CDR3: CASSRAYYEQYF. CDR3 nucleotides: TGTGCCAGCAGCCGCGCCTACTACGAGCAGTACTTC.

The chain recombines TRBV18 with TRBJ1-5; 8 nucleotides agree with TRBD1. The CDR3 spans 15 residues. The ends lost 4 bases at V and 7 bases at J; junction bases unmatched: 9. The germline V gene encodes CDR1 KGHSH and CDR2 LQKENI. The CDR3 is CASSLGQGGGQPQHF. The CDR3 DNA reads TGTGCCAGCTCACTCGGACAGGGTGGTGGGCAGCCCCAGCATTTT. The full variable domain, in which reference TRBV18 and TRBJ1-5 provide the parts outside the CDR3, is NAGVMQNPRHLVRRRGQEARLRCSPMKGHSHVYWYRQLPEEGLKFMVYLQKENIIDESGMPKERFSAEFPKEGPSILRIQQVVRGDSAAYFCASSLGQGGGQPQHFGDGTRLSIL.

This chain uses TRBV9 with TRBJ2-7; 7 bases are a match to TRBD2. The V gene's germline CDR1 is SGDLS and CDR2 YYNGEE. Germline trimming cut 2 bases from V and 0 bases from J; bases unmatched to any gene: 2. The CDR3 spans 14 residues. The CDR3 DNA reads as TGTGCCAGCAGCGTTCTAGCGGCCTCCTACGAGCAGTACTTC. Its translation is CASSVLAASYEQYF.

The CDR3 sequence: CASSVAAGGHGYTF. The CDR3 coding sequence is TGTGCCAGCAGCGTAGCGGCAGGGGGGCATGGCTACACCTTC. The chain recombines TRBV9 with TRBJ1-2, with 7 positions matching TRBD1. Trimming removed 0 bases from V and 6 bases from J; junction bases left unmatched: 5. Per germline, CDR1 SGDLS and CDR2 YYNGEE. The CDR3 length is 14 residues.

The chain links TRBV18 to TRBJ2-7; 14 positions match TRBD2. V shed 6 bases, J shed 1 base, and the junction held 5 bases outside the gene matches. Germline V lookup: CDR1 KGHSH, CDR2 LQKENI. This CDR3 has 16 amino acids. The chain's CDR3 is CASSTGLAGGSYEQYF. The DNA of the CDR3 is TGTGCCAGCTCGACAGGACTAGCGGGGGGATCCTACGAGCAGTACTTC.

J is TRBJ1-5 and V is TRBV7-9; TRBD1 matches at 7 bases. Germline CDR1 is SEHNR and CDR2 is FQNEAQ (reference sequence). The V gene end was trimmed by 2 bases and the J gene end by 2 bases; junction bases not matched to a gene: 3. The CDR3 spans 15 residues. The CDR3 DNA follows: TGTGCCAGCAGCTTATCAGGGGGTGGCAATCAGCCCCAGCATTTT. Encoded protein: CASSLSGGGNQPQHF.

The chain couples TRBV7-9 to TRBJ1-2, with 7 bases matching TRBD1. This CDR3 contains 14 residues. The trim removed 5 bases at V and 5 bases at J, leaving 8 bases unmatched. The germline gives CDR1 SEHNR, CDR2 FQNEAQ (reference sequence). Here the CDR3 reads CASSAAGGGYGYTF. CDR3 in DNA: TGTGCCAGCAGCGCAGCAGGGGGTGGGTATGGCTACACCTTC.

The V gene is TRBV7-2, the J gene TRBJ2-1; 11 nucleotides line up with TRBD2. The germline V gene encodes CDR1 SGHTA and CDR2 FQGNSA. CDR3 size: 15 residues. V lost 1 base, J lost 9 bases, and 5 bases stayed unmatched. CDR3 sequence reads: CASSLVAGGPSEQFF. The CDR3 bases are TGTGCCAGCAGCTTAGTAGCGGGGGGGCCAAGTGAGCAGTTCTTC.

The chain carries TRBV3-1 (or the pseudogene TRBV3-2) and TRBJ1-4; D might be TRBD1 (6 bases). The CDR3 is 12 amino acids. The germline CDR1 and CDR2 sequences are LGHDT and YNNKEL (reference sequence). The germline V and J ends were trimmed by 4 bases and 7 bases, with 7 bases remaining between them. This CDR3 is CASSLGGEKLFF. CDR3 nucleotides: TGTGCCAGCAGCCTAGGGGGTGAAAAACTGTTTTTT.

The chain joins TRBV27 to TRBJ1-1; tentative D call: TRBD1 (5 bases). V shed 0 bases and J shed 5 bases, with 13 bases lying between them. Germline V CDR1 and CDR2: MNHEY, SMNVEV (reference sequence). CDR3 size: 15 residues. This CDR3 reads CASSLSSGGWTEAFF. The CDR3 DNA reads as TGTGCCAGCAGTTTATCGTCGGGGGGGTGGACTGAAGCTTTCTTT.

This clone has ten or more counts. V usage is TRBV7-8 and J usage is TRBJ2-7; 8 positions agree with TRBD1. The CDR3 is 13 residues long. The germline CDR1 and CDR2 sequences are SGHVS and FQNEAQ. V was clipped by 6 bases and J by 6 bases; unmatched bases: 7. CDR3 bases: TGTGCCAGCAGACGGGACAGGAAGGGCGAGCAGTACTTC. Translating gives CASRRDRKGEQYF.